This T cell receptor beta chain comes out of a study of spatial heterogeneity in lung cancer. Overall study: Follow-up PBMC specimens underwent sequencing when available; their median timing was approximately 26 months after resection. Regarding the study as a whole: Blood contained ubiquitous expanded tumor TCRs more at resection than at follow-up.

This clonotype occurred a few times. Its antigen remains unknown. The V gene's germline CDR1 is SQVTM and CDR2 ANQGSEA. CDR3 length: 8 residues. Trimming removed 8 bases from V and 7 bases from J, with 6 bases in between. The library protocol tagged each TCR cDNA with a unique molecular identifier. One entry per CDR3 protein, called by TCRdb with MiXCR from the 5' RACE reads. The sample consists of about 100,000 distinct CDR3 sequences, around 19% of them appearing once. Sample time point: blood at routine non-recurrence follow-up after resection. The source was PBMCs, collected at follow-up. This TCR was sampled from a male donor with early-stage non-small cell lung cancer. The rearrangement uses TRBV29-1 and TRBJ2-7; no firm D call. Written as DNA, the CDR3 is TGCAGCCCTGTGGAGCAGTACGTC. As protein: CSPVEQYV.